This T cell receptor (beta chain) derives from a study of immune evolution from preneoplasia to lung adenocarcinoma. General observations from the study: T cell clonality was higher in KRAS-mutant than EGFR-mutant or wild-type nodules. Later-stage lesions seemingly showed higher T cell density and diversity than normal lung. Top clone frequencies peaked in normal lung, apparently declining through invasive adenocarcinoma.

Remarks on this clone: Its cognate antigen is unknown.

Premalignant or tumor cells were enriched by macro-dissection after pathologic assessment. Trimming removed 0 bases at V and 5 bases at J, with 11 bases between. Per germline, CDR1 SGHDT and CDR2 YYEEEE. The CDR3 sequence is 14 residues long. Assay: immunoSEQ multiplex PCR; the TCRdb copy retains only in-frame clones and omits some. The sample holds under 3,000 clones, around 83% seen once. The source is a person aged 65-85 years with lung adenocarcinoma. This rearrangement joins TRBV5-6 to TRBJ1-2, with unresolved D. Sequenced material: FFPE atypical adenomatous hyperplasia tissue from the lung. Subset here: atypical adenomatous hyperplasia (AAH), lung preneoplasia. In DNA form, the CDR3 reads TGTGCCAGCAGCTTGGCACGGCCATATTATGGCTACACCTTC. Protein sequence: CASSLARPYYGYTF.